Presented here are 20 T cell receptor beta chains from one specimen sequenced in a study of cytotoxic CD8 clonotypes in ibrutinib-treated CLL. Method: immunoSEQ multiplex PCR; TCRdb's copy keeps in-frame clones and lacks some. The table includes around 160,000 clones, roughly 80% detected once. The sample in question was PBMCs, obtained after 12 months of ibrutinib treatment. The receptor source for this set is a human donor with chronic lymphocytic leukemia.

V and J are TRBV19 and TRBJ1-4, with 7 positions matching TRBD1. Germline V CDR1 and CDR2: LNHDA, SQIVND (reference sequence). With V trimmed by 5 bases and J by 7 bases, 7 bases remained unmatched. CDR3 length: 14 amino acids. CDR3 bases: TGTGCCAGTAGTTCGCAGGGGGACGGTGAAAAACTGTTTTTT. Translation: CASSSQGDGEKLFF.

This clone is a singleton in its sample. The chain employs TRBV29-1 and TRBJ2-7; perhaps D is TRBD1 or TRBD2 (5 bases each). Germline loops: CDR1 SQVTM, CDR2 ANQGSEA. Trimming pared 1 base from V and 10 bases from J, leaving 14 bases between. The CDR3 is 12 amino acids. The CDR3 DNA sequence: TGCAGCGTTGAAGGTCCCTCTGGGGGACAGTACTTC. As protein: CSVEGPSGGQYF.

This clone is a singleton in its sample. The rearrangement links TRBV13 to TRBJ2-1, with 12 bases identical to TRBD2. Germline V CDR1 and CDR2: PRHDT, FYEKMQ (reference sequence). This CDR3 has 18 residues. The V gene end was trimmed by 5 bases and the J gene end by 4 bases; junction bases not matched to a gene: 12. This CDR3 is CASSLPSLAGGVYNEQFF. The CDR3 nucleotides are TGTGCCAGCAGCCTCCCCTCTCTAGCGGGGGGGGTATACAATGAGCAGTTCTTC.

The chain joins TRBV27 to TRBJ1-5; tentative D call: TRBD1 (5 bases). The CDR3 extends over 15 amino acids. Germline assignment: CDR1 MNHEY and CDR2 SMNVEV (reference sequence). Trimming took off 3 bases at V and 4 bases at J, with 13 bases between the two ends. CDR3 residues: CASSFWGRSNQPQHF. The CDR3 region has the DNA TGTGCCAGCAGTTTTTGGGGACGGAGTAATCAGCCCCAGCATTTT.

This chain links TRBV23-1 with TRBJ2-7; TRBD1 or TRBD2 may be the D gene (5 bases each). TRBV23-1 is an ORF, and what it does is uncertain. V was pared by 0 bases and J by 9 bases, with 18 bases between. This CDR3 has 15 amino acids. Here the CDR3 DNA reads TGCGCCAGCAGTCAATCTTGGACACCCGGAGGTGGGCAGTACTTC. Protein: CASSQSWTPGGGQYF.

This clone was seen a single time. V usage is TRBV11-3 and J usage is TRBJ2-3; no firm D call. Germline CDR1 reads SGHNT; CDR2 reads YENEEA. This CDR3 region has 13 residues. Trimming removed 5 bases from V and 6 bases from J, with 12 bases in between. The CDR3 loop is CASSLNPHDTQYF. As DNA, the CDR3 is TGTGCCAGCAGCCTCAACCCCCACGATACGCAGTATTTT.

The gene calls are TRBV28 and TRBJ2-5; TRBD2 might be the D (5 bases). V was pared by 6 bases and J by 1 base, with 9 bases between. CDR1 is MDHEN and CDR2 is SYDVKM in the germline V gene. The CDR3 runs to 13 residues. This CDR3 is CASSRGPQETQYF. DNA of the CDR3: TGTGCCAGCAGCCGAGGGCCCCAAGAGACCCAGTACTTC. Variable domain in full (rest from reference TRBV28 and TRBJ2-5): DVKVTQSSRYLVKRTGEKVFLECVQDMDHENMFWYRQDPGLGLRLIYFSYDVKMKEKGDIPEGYSVSREKKERFSLILESASTNQTSMYLCASSRGPQETQYFGPGTRLLVL.

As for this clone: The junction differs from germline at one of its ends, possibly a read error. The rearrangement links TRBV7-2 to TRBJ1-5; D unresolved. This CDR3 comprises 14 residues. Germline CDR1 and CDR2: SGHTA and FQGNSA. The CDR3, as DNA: TGTGCCAACAGCTTATTCCAGGAACATCAGCCCCAGCATTTT. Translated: CANSLFQEHQPQHF.

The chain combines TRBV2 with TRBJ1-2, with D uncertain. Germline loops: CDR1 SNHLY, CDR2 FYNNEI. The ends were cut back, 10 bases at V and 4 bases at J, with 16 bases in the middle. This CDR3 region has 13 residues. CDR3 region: CATEQKIFYGYTF. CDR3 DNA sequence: TGTGCCACCGAGCAGAAAATTTTCTATGGCTACACCTTC.

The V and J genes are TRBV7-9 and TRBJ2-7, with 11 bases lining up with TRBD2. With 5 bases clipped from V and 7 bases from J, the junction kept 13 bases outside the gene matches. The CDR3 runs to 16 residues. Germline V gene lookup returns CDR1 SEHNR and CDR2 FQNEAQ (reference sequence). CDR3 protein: CASSPGEGTSGEEQYF. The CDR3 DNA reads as TGTGCCAGCAGCCCAGGGGAGGGGACTAGCGGAGAAGAGCAGTACTTC. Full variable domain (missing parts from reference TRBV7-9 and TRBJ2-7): DTGVSQNPRHKITKRGQNVTFRCDPISEHNRLYWYRQTLGQGPEFLTYFQNEAQLEKSRLLSDRFSAERPKGSFSTLEIQRTEQGDSAMYLCASSPGEGTSGEEQYFGPGTRLTVT.

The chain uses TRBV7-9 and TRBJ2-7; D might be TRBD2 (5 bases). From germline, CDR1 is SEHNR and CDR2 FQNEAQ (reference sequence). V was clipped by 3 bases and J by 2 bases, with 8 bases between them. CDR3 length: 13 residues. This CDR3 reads CASSFSGTYEQYF. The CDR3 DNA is TGTGCCAGCAGCTTCTCCGGGACCTACGAGCAGTACTTC.

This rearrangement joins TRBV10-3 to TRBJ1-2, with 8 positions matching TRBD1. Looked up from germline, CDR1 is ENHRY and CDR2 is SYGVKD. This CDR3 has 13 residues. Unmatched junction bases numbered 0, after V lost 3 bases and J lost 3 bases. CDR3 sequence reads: CAISEQGDYGYTF. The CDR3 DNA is TGTGCCATCAGTGAACAGGGGGACTATGGCTACACCTTC.

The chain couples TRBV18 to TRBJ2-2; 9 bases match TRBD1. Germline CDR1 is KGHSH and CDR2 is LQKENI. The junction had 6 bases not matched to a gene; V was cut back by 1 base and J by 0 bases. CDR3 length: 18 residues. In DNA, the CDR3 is TGTGCCAGCTCACCACTTACCAGGACAGGGGCGAACACCGGGGAGCTGTTTTTT. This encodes CASSPLTRTGANTGELFF. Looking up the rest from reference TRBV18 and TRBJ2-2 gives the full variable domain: NAGVMQNPRHLVRRRGQEARLRCSPMKGHSHVYWYRQLPEEGLKFMVYLQKENIIDESGMPKERFSAEFPKEGPSILRIQQVVRGDSAAYFCASSPLTRTGANTGELFFGEGSRLTVL.

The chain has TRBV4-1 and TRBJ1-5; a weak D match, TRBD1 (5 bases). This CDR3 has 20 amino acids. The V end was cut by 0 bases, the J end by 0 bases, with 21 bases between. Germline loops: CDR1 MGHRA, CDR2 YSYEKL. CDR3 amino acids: CASSQEDGGAGWGSNQPQHF. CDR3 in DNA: TGCGCCAGCAGCCAAGAGGATGGTGGGGCAGGGTGGGGTAGCAATCAGCCCCAGCATTTT.

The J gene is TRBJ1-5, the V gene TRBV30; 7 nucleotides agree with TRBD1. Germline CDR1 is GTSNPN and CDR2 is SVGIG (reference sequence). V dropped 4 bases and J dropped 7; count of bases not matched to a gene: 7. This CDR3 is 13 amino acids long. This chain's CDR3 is CAWTGQEGQPQHF. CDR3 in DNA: TGTGCCTGGACAGGACAGGAAGGGCAGCCCCAGCATTTT.

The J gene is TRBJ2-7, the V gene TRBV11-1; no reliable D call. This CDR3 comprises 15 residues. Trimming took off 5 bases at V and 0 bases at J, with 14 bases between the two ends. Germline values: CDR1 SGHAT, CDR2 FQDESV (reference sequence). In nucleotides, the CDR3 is TGTGCCAGCAGCCCAGACCGGACGGTCTCCTACGAGCAGTACTTC. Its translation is CASSPDRTVSYEQYF. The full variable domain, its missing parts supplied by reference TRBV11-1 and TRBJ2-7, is EAEVAQSPRYKITEKSQAVAFWCDPISGHATLYWYRQILGQGPELLVQFQDESVVDDSQLPKDRFSAERLKGVDSTLKIQPAELGDSAMYLCASSPDRTVSYEQYFGPGTRLTVT.

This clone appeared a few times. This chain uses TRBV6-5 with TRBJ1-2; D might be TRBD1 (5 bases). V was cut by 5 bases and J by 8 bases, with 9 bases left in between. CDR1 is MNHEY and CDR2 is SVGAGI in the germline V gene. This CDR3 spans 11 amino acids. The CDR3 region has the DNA TGTGCCAGCAGTCCAGGGTTCGGCTACACCTTC. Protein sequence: CASSPGFGYTF.

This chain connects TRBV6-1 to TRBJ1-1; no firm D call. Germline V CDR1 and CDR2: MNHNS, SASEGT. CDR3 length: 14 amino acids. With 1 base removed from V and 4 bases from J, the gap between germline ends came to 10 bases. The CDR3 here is CASSEGSGSTEAFF. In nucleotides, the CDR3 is TGTGCCAGCAGTGAAGGATCCGGGAGCACTGAAGCTTTCTTT.

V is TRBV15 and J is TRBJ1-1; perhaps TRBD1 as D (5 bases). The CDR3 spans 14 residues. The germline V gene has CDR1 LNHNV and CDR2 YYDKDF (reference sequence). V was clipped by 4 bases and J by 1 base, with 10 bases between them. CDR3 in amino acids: CATSTGTENTEAFF. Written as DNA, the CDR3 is TGTGCCACCAGCACAGGGACCGAGAACACTGAAGCTTTCTTT.

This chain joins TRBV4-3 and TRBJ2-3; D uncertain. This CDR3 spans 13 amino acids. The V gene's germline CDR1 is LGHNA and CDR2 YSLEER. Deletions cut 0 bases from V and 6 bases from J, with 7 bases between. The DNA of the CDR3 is TGCGCCAGCAGCCAAGATCGAGAGGATACGCAGTATTTT. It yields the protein CASSQDREDTQYF.